These T cell receptor beta chains were read from a single sample in a study of T cells in Graves' hyperthyroidism and ophthalmopathy. MiXCR was run by TCRdb on the multiplex PCR reads, yielding one entry per CDR3 protein. Of about 580,000 distinct CDR3 sequences listed, around 42% are singletons. Material: peripheral blood or thyroid tissue (not recorded which). These receptors were taken from a woman between 18 and 29 years old with Graves' hyperthyroidism. CDR3s include the opening cysteine and the closing phenylalanine or tryptophan. D genes are given only for firm matches. The size of a clone is reported for some rows only, either as once, few or many, or as a class for expanded clones.

d_gene,v_gene,j_gene,abundance,CDR3aa,CDR3nt
NA,TRBV18,TRBJ2-7,many,CASSPLPQGHEQYF,TGTGCCAGCTCACCACTACCACAGGGCCACGAGCAGTACTTC
TRBD2,TRBV12-3/TRBV12-4,TRBJ2-2,NA,CASSQRTSGETGELFF,TGTGCCAGCAGTCAACGGACTAGCGGGGAAACCGGGGAGCTGTTTTTT
NA,TRBV27,TRBJ2-7,NA,CASSANEGTYGQYF,TGTGCCAGCAGTGCGAACGAGGGGACCTACGGGCAGTACTTC
NA,TRBV7-8,TRBJ2-3,many,CASRSLAEDTQYF,TGTGCCAGCAGATCGTTAGCGGAGGATACGCAGTATTTT
TRBD2,TRBV24-1,TRBJ2-5,NA,CATSDLRGSGRGPETQYF,TGTGCCACCAGTGATTTAAGGGGGAGCGGGAGGGGTCCCGAGACCCAGTACTTC
NA,TRBV4-1,TRBJ1-3,once,CASSQDRLYSGNTIYF,TGTGCCAGCAGCCAAGACCGCCTTTACTCTGGAAACACCATATATTTT
NA,TRBV20-1,TRBJ2-7,many,CSARDITYEQYF,TGCAGTGCTAGAGATATTACATACGAGCAGTACTTC
NA,TRBV30,TRBJ1-5,NA,CAWSMRDLQPQHF,TGTGCCTGGAGTATGAGGGATTTGCAGCCCCAGCATTTT
NA,TRBV4-1,TRBJ2-5,many,CASSQEGSKQGRETQYF,TGCGCCAGCAGCCAAGAAGGTTCAAAACAGGGGAGGGAGACCCAGTACTTC
NA,TRBV7-2,TRBJ2-3,few,CASSLAQRDTQYF,TGTGCCAGCAGCTTAGCCCAGAGGGATACGCAGTATTTT
TRBD1,TRBV6-5,TRBJ1-4,few,CASSRDSYEKLFF,TGTGCCAGCAGTCGGGACAGCTACGAAAAACTGTTTTTT
NA,TRBV10-3,TRBJ1-2,many,CAISEREVDYGYTF,TGTGCCATCAGTGAAAGGGAGGTAGACTATGGCTACACCTTC
NA,TRBV3-1,TRBJ1-4,few,CASSQDTGSDEKLFF,TGTGCCAGCAGCCAAGATACAGGGTCGGACGAAAAACTGTTTTTT
TRBD1,TRBV27,TRBJ1-5,few,CASRKQGAGNQPQHF,TGTGCCAGCAGGAAACAGGGGGCTGGCAATCAGCCCCAGCATTTT
NA,TRBV7-9,TRBJ1-1,many,CASSLVGGLEAFF,TGTGCCAGCAGCTTAGTTGGAGGCCTTGAAGCTTTCTTT
TRBD1,TRBV12-5,TRBJ1-3,few,CASGLVQTWDRGGNTIYF,TGTGCTAGTGGTTTGGTACAGACCTGGGACAGGGGCGGAAACACCATATATTTT
NA,TRBV19,TRBJ1-1,many,CASTRIMNTEAFF,TGTGCCAGTACCAGAATCATGAACACTGAAGCTTTCTTT
NA,TRBV19,TRBJ2-7,many,CASSVDRRNYEQYF,TGTGCCAGTAGTGTCGACAGGAGGAATTACGAGCAGTACTTC
NA,TRBV10-3,TRBJ2-5,many,CAIMDGQETQYF,TGTGCCATCATGGACGGCCAAGAGACCCAGTACTTC
NA,TRBV20-1,TRBJ1-1,NA,CSARDRIEAFF,TGCAGTGCTAGGGACCGAATTGAAGCTTTCTTT
TRBD2,TRBV4-2,TRBJ2-7,many,CASSQGEGLESNEQYF,TGTGCCAGCAGCCAGGGAGAAGGACTAGAGTCCAACGAGCAGTACTTC
NA,TRBV5-1,TRBJ1-1,many,CASSSWAENTEAFF,TGCGCCAGCAGCTCCTGGGCGGAAAACACTGAAGCTTTCTTT
NA,TRBV20-1,TRBJ1-1,NA,CSAVKVDTEAFF,TGCAGTGCCGTGAAGGTGGACACTGAAGCTTTCTTT
NA,TRBV2,TRBJ1-4,NA,CASSAGSTEKLFF,TGTGCCAGCAGCGCGGGGAGTACTGAAAAACTGTTTTTT
NA,TRBV5-1,TRBJ2-2,many,CASSSSGTRTGELFF,TGCGCCAGCAGCTCTTCCGGGACACGCACCGGGGAGCTGTTTTTT
NA,TRBV6-5,TRBJ1-1,NA,CASSSLRTGVNTEAFF,TGTGCCAGCAGTTCCCTGCGGACTGGGGTGAACACTGAAGCTTTCTTT
NA,TRBV29-1,TRBJ2-1,NA,CSVEGQVPHNEQFF,TGCAGCGTTGAAGGGCAAGTTCCCCACAATGAGCAGTTCTTC
NA,TRBV4-2,TRBJ1-3,few,CASSVGATFGNTIYF,TGTGCCAGCAGCGTGGGGGCTACATTCGGAAACACCATATATTTT
NA,TRBV15,TRBJ1-2,once,CATSSPWGRGNYGYTF,TGTGCCACCAGCAGTCCGTGGGGTCGGGGAAACTATGGCTACACCTTC
NA,TRBV7-9,TRBJ2-5,many,CASSSGNKGTQYF,TGTGCCAGCAGCTCCGGGAATAAAGGGACCCAGTACTTC
NA,TRBV20-1,TRBJ1-5,once,CGAEGGGQPQHF,TGCGGTGCCGAAGGGGGTGGTCAGCCCCAGCATTTT
NA,TRBV20-1,TRBJ1-6,NA,CSASVGGAKLDSPLHF,TGCAGTGCTAGTGTGGGGGGCGCGAAATTGGATTCACCCCTCCACTTT
NA,TRBV29-1,TRBJ2-5,NA,CSGSETQYF,TGCAGCGGGAGTGAGACCCAGTACTTC
NA,TRBV7-6,TRBJ2-7,many,CASSLTLTHEQYF,TGTGCCAGCAGCTTGACCCTAACCCACGAGCAGTACTTC
NA,TRBV20-1,TRBJ2-1,NA,CSAPQGGTFINNEQFF,TGCAGTGCCCCTCAGGGTGGGACGTTTATCAACAATGAGCAGTTCTTC
TRBD1,TRBV7-3,TRBJ1-3,NA,CASSSRTGGYGNTIYF,TGTGCCAGCAGCTCAAGGACAGGGGGCTATGGAAACACCATATATTTT
NA,TRBV7-2,TRBJ1-1,many,CASSLIQATEAFF,TGTGCCAGCAGCTTAATCCAGGCTACTGAAGCTTTCTTT
TRBD1,TRBV7-8,TRBJ1-2,many,CASSPGQGGVYYGYTF,TGTGCCAGCAGCCCGGGACAGGGAGGGGTCTACTATGGCTACACCTTC
NA,TRBV10-3,TRBJ2-7,many,CATTGQGLRYEQYF,TGTGCCACCACAGGGCAGGGCCTTAGGTACGAGCAGTACTTC
TRBD1,TRBV10-3,TRBJ2-1,few,CAISERKQGRPNEQFF,TGTGCCATCAGTGAGAGGAAACAGGGGCGCCCCAATGAGCAGTTCTTC
TRBD2,TRBV4-1,TRBJ2-2,many,CASSQDRSGTNTGELFF,TGCGCCAGCAGCCAAGATAGGAGCGGGACGAACACCGGGGAGCTGTTTTTT
NA,TRBV19,TRBJ2-7,many,CASSMGTDLSCEQYF,TGTGCCAGTAGTATGGGGACGGACCTAAGTTGCGAGCAGTACTTC
NA,TRBV20-1,TRBJ1-2,NA,CSASLNGYTF,TGCAGTGCTAGCTTGAATGGCTACACCTTC
TRBD1,TRBV20-1,TRBJ1-2,NA,CSATGDRVNYGYTF,TGCAGTGCTACCGGGGACAGGGTTAACTATGGCTACACCTTC
TRBD1,TRBV20-1,TRBJ2-4,NA,CSAMELGDRGENIQYF,TGCAGTGCCATGGAGCTGGGGGACAGGGGTGAAAACATTCAGTACTTC
NA,TRBV15,TRBJ2-5,NA,CATSRGVRETQYF,TGTGCCACCAGCAGGGGAGTCAGAGAGACCCAGTACTTC
NA,TRBV29-1,TRBJ1-1,NA,CSLARMNTEAFF,TGCAGCTTGGCCCGGATGAACACTGAAGCTTTCTTT
TRBD1,TRBV20-1,TRBJ1-5,NA,CSAGRRDREETQHF,TGCAGTGCTGGACGCCGGGACAGGGAAGAGACCCAGCATTTT
TRBD1,TRBV6-4,TRBJ2-2,NA,CASSYSGGPGGLFF,TGTGCCAGCAGTTACTCAGGGGGCCCCGGGGGGCTGTTTTTT
NA,TRBV30,TRBJ2-2,few,CACTQLPGELFF,TGTGCCTGTACACAGTTACCCGGGGAGCTGTTTTTT
TRBD1,TRBV6-1,TRBJ2-7,once,CASSPLPGQVSSYEQYF,TGTGCCAGCAGCCCACTCCCCGGACAGGTGTCCTCCTACGAGCAGTACTTC
TRBD2,TRBV9,TRBJ2-2,many,CASSVEAGVNTGELFF,TGTGCCAGCAGCGTAGAAGCGGGAGTTAACACCGGGGAGCTGTTTTTT
NA,TRBV6-1,TRBJ2-7,NA,CASSEIAGVSFYEQYF,TGTGCCAGCAGTGAAATTGCAGGCGTATCTTTCTACGAGCAGTACTTC
TRBD1,TRBV7-9,TRBJ1-4,many,CASSLGGTELFF,TGTGCCAGCAGCTTAGGAGGGACAGAACTGTTTTTT
NA,TRBV5-1,TRBJ1-1,few,CASSLRGFATEAFF,TGCGCCAGCAGCTTGCGAGGGTTCGCCACTGAAGCTTTCTTT